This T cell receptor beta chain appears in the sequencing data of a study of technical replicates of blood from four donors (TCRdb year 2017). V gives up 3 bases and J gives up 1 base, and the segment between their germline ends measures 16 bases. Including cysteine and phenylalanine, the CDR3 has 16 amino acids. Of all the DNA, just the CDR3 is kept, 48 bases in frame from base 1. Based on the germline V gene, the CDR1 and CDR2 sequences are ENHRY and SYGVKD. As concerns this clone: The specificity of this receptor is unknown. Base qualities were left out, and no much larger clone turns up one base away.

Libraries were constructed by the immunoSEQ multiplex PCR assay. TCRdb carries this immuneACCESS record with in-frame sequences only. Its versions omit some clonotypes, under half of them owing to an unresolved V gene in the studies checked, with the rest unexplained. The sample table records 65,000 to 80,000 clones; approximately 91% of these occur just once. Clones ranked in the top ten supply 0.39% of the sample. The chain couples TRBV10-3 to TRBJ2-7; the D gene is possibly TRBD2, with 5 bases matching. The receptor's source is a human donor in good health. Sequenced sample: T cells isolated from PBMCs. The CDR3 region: CAISEGGIVWSYEQYF. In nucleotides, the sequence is TGTGCCATCAGTGAAGGAGGAATAGTCTGGTCCTACGAGCAGTACTTC.